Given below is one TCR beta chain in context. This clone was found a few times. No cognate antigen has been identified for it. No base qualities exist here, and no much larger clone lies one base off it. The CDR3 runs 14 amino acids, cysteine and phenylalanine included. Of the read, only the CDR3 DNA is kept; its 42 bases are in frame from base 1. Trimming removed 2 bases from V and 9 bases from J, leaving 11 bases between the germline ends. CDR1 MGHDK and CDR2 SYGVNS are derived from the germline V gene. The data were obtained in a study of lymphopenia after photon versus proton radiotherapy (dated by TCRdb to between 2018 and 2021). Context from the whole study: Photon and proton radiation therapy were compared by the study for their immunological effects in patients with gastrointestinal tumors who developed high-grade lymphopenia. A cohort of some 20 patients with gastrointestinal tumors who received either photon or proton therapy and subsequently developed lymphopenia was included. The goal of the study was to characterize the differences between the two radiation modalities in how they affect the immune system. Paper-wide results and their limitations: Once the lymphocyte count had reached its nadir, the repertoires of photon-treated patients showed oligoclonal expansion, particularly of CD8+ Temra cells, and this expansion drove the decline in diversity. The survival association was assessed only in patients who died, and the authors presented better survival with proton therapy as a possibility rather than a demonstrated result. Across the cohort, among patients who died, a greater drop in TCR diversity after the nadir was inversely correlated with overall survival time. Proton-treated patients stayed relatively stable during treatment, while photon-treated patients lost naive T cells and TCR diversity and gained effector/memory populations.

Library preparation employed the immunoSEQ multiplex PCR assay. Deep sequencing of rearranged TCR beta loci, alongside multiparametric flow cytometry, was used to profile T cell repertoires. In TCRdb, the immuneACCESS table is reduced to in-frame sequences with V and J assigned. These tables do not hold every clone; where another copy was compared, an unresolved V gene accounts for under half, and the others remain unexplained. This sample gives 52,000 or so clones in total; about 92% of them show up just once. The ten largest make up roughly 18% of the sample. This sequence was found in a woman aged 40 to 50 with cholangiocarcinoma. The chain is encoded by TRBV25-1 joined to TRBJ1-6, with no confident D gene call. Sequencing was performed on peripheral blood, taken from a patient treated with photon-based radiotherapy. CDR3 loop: CASSESLSGSPLHF. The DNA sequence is TGTGCCAGCAGTGAAAGTTTGAGTGGTTCACCCCTCCACTTT.